This TCR beta chain is drawn from a study of T-cell memory formation after mild COVID-19. Overall study context: There were largely donor-specific TCR clusters. The study, taken as a whole, reports: Shrinking CD4+ clones resided mostly in CM and EM, and CD8+ ones in EMRA. Pre-infection memory already had some responding clones, implying cross-reactive memory joined.

This CDR3 comprises 17 residues. The germline gives CDR1 SGHKS, CDR2 YYEKEE (reference sequence). V lost 0 bases and J lost 1; bases outside the gene matches: 7. Barcoded TCR alpha and TCR beta cDNA libraries with UMIs came from 5'RACE using constant-segment primers. TCRdb reprocessed the 5' RACE reads via MiXCR and lists one record per CDR3 protein. The sample shows some 210,000 distinct CDR3 sequences, roughly 10% of them seen only once. Comments on this clonotype: As yet, its antigen is unknown.

This chain connects TRBV5-5 to TRBJ1-5; 7 bases are a match to TRBD1. Sequences were obtained from PBMCs or a T cell subset sorted from them (not recorded which). The TCR comes from a young man who had mild COVID-19 (a few samples of this study predate the infection). Cell type and time point are not known. Here the CDR3 DNA reads TGTGCCAGCAGCTTGGAACCTGACAGGGTAAGCAATCAGCCCCAGCATTTT. It translates to CASSLEPDRVSNQPQHF.